Given below is one T cell receptor beta chain in context. This sample was included in a study of blood T cell repertoires in COVID-19. Study-wide context: Acute-phase and convalescent COVID-19 samples originated in the United States, Italy and Spain. From T cells, B-cell-depleted T cells, or PBMCs came the material, which was cDNA or gDNA.

V dropped 2 bases and J dropped 2 bases, with 17 bases sitting between them. Germline assignment: CDR1 SGHRS and CDR2 YFSETQ. The CDR3 covers 16 residues. Authors' analysis steps: Amplified reference gene primers provided the basis for estimating nucleated cell counts. The table came from immunoSEQ multiplex PCR; TCRdb's copy has only in-frame clones and leaves some out. V, J and clone size are those of that table, while D and trimming were read from the DNA. The sample has about 160,000 clones; 70% to 85% are singletons. This rearrangement joins TRBV5-1 to TRBJ2-7; tentatively, D is TRBD2 (6 bases). The receptor comes from a woman aged 80 or older with acute or convalescent COVID-19. Sequenced sample: peripheral blood. In DNA form, the CDR3 reads TGCGCCAGCAGCTTTAACCGCGGTAGCGGTACCTACGAGCAGTACTTC. Encoded protein: CASSFNRGSGTYEQYF.